This record covers a single TCR beta chain. These data originate in a study of T cell responses to AZD1222 COVID-19 vaccine. Sequenced by immunoSEQ multiplex PCR; TCRdb stores in-frame clones only, minus some. The sample has 95,000 to 110,000 clones, 80% to 90% seen once. The CDR3 loop spans 16 amino acids. Germline V gene lookup returns CDR1 MNHNS and CDR2 SASEGT. V was trimmed by 3 bases and J by 3 bases, leaving 12 bases between them. The TCR originated in an adult in good health. The source material was peripheral blood, sampled on day 0 of AZD1222 vaccination. The V gene is TRBV6-1, the J gene TRBJ1-6; D gene uncertain. The CDR3 DNA is TGTGCCAGCAGTGACAGTGACGACTACTATAATTCACCCCTCCACTTT. It encodes CASSDSDDYYNSPLHF.